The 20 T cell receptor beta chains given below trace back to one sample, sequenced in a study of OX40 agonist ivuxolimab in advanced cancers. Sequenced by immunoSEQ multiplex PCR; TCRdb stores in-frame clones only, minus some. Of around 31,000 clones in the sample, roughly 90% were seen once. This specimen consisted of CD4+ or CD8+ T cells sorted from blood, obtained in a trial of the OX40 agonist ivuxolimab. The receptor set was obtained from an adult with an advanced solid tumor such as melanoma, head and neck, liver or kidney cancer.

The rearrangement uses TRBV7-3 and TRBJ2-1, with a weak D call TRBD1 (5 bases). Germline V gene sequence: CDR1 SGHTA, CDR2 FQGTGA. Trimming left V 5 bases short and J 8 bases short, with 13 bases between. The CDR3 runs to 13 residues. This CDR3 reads CASSGPGYHEQFF. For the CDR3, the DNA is TGTGCCAGCAGCGGGCCAGGGTACCATGAGCAGTTCTTC.

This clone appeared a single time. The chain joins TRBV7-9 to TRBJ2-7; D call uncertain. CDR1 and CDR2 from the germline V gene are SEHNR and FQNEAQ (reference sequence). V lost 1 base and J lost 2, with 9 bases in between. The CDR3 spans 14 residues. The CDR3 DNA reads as TGTGCCAGCAGCTTAGGGCTCCCTCCCTACGAGCAGTACTTC. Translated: CASSLGLPPYEQYF.

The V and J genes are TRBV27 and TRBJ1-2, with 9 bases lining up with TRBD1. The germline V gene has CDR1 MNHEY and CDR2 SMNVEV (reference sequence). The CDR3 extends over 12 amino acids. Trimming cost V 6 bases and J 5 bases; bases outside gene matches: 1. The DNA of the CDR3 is TGTGCCAGCAGGGGACAGGGTTATGGCTACACCTTC. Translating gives CASRGQGYGYTF.

CDR3 residues: CASSLYLEIDQPQHF. CDR3 nucleotides: TGTGCCAGCAGTTTATATCTAGAGATAGATCAGCCCCAGCATTTT. V and J are TRBV28 and TRBJ1-5; unclear D gene. CDR3 length: 15 residues. Germline CDR1 reads MDHEN; CDR2 reads SYDVKM. Trimming stripped 1 base from V and 5 bases from J, with 12 bases between.

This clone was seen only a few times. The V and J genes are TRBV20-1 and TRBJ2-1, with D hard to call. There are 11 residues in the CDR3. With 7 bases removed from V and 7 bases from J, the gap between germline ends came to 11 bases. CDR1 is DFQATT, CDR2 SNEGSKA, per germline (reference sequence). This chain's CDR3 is CSGSYGNEQFF. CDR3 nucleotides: TGCAGTGGAAGTTATGGGAATGAGCAGTTCTTC.

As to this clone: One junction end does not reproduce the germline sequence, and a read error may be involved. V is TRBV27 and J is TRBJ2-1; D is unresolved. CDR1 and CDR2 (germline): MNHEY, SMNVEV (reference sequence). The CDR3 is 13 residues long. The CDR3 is CASSSVGYSEQFF. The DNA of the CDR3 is TGTGCCAGCAGTTCAGTAGGATACAGTGAGCAGTTCTTC.

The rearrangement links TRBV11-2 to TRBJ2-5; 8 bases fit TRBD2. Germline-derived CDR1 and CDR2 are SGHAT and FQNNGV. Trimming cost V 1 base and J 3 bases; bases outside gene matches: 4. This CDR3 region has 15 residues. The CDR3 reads CASSLGTSGKETQYF. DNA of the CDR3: TGTGCCAGCAGCTTAGGCACTAGCGGAAAAGAGACCCAGTACTTC.

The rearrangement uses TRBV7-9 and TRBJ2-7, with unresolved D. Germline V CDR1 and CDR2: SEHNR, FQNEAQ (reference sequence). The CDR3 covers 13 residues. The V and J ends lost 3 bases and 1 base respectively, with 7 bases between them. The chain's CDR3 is CASSLEFSYEQYF. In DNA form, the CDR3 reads TGTGCCAGCAGCTTGGAGTTTTCCTACGAGCAGTACTTC.

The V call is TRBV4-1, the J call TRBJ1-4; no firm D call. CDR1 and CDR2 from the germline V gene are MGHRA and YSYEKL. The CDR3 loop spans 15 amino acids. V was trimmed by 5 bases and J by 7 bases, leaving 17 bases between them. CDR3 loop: CASSTRTGLGEKLFF. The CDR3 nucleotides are TGCGCCAGCAGCACCCGGACGGGTTTAGGTGAAAAACTGTTTTTT.

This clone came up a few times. This chain's CDR3 is CASSPFGGNTIYF. The CDR3 nucleotides are TGTGCCAGCAGCCCATTCGGTGGAAACACCATATATTTT. The chain links TRBV7-6 to TRBJ1-3; D is uncertain. The length of the CDR3 is 13 residues. In germline, CDR1 is SGHVS, CDR2 FNYEAQ. V was trimmed by 5 bases and J by 3 bases, leaving 8 bases between them.

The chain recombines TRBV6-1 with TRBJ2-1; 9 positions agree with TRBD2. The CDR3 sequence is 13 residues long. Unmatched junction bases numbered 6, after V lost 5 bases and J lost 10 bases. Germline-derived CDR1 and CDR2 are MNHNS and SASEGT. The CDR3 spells CASSHTLAGEQFF. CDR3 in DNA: TGTGCCAGCAGTCACACCCTAGCGGGAGAGCAGTTCTTC.

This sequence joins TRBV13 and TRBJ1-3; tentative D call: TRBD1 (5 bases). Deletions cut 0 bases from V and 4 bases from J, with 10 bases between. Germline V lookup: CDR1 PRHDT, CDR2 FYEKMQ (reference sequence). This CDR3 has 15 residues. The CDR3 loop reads CASSLGAGFGNTIYF. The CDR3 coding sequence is TGTGCCAGCAGCTTAGGTGCAGGGTTCGGAAACACCATATATTTT.

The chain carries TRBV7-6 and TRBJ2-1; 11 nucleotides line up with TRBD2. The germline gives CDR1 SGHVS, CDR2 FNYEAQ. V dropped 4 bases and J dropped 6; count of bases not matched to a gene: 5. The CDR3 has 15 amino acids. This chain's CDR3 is CASSSLAGGLNEQFF. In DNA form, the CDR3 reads TGTGCCAGCAGCTCCCTAGCGGGAGGACTCAATGAGCAGTTCTTC.

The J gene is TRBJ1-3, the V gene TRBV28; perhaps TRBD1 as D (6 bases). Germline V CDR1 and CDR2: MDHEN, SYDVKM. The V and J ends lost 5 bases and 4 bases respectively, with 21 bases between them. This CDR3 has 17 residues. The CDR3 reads CASSVPGTSPTGNTIYF. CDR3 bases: TGTGCCAGCAGTGTACCTGGGACATCCCCTACCGGAAACACCATATATTTT. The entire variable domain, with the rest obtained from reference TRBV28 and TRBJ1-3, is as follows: DVKVTQSSRYLVKRTGEKVFLECVQDMDHENMFWYRQDPGLGLRLIYFSYDVKMKEKGDIPEGYSVSREKKERFSLILESASTNQTSMYLCASSVPGTSPTGNTIYFGEGSWLTVV.

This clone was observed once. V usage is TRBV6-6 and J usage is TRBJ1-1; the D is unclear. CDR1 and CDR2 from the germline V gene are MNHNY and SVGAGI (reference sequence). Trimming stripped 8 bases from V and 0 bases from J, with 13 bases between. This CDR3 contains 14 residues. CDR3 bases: TGTGCCAGCGCAAGCCGCGAGGTGAACACTGAAGCTTTCTTT. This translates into CASASREVNTEAFF.

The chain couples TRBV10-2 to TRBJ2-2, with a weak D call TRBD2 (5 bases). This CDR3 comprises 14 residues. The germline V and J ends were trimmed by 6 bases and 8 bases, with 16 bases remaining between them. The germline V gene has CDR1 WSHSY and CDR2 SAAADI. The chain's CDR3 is CASSSGPPGGELFF. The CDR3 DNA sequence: TGCGCCAGCAGCTCCGGGCCCCCGGGGGGGGAGCTGTTTTTT.

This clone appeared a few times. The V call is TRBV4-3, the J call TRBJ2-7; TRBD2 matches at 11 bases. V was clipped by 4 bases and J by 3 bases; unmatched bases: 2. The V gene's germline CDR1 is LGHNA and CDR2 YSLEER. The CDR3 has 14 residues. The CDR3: CASSLGLADYEQYF. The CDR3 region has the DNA TGCGCCAGCAGCCTGGGACTAGCGGACTACGAGCAGTACTTC.

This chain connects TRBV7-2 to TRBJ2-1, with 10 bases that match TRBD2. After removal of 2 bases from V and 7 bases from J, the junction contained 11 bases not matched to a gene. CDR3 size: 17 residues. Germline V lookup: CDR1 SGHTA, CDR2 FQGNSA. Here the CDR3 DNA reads TGTGCCAGCAGCTTATTCGAAGCGGGAGGGCTGAATAATGAGCAGTTCTTC. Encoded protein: CASSLFEAGGLNNEQFF.

The CDR3, as DNA: TGTGCCAGCAGCTTGAAAGCGCTAGGGACAGATACGCAGTATTTT. This gives the protein CASSLKALGTDTQYF. J is TRBJ2-3 and V is TRBV5-6; no reliable D call. V lost 1 base and J lost 3, with 12 bases in between. In germline, CDR1 is SGHDT, CDR2 YYEEEE. The CDR3 has 15 amino acids.

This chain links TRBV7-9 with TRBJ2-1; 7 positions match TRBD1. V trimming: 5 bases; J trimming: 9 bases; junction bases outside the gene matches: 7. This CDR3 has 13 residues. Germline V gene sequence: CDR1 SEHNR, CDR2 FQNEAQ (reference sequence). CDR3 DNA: TGTGCCAGCAGCCCGGACCGGACAGGTGAGCAGTTCTTC. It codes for CASSPDRTGEQFF.